The T cell receptor beta chain described here comes from a study of T-cell reconstitution after alpha-beta-depleted transplantation in children. This clonotype has ten or more counts. Its matching antigen is unknown. The TCRbeta library incorporated unique molecular identifiers. TCRdb processed the PCR reads anew with MiXCR; each CDR3 protein has one entry. The data hold over 450,000 distinct CDR3 sequences, with 8% to 11% observed a single time. CDR1 and CDR2 (germline): MDHEN, SYDVKM. The CDR3 totals 15 residues. Trimming stripped 3 bases from V and 0 bases from J, with 12 bases between. General study results and limits: At one year after transplant, newly produced T cells mostly accounted for T-cell counts and diversity.

This sequence joins TRBV28 and TRBJ2-7, with D possibly being TRBD2 (6 bases). Specimen: PBMCs, collected before TCRalphabeta/CD19-depleted stem cell transplant. This TCR was sampled from a child aged 2 to 15 with inherited bone marrow failure, due to receive a stem cell transplant. The CDR3 DNA follows: TGTGCCAGCAGTTTCCGCGGGACCTCCTCCTACGAGCAGTACTTC. This codes for CASSFRGTSSYEQYF.